A selection of T cell receptor beta chains follows, all from one sample in a study of technical replicates of blood from a handful of donors. Libraries were prepared by immunoSEQ multiplex PCR; TCRdb keeps only in-frame clonotypes and omits some of them. Of around 76,000 clones listed, approximately 97% are singletons. The sequenced sample was T cells isolated from PBMCs. These receptor sequences come from a human donor in good health. CDR3s include the opening cysteine and the closing phenylalanine or tryptophan. A D gene is named only where the DNA matches it firmly. Some rows have no size entry. The others give once, few or many, or a class for an expanded clone.

clone_size j_call cdr3_length d_call v_call cdr3_nt cdr3_aa
NA TRBJ1-1 15 TRBD1 TRBV18 TGTGCCAGCTCACCCCGGGACAGATTAAACACTGAAGCTTTCTTT CASSPRDRLNTEAFF
NA TRBJ1-3 14 NA TRBV2 TGTGCCAGCAGGCCGACAGGCTCTGGAAACACCATATATTTT CASRPTGSGNTIYF
NA TRBJ2-1 15 TRBD2 TRBV6-4 TGTGCCAGCAGTGAGGCAGCGGGAGAAATCAATGAGCAGTTCTTC CASSEAAGEINEQFF
NA TRBJ1-1 14 TRBD1 TRBV11-2 TGTGCCAGCATCAAGGGACAGGGTAACACTGAAGCTTTCTTT CASIKGQGNTEAFF
once TRBJ2-7 14 NA TRBV11-2 TGTGCCAGCAGCTTAGCACCCGTGACAGCCGAGCAGTACTTC CASSLAPVTAEQYF
NA TRBJ2-2 18 TRBD2 TRBV7-2 TGTGCCAGCAAGAATCGACTAGCGGGAGCTTTGGACACCGGGGAGCTGTTTTTT CASKNRLAGALDTGELFF
NA TRBJ1-5 14 NA TRBV28 TGTGCCAGCAGATTACAGGATTGGAATCAGCCCCAGCATTTT CASRLQDWNQPQHF
NA TRBJ1-2 16 TRBD1 TRBV7-9 TGTGCCAGCAGCTTGCAGGGGGGACAGGGGATCCATGGCTACACCTTC CASSLQGGQGIHGYTF
NA TRBJ2-5 17 TRBD2 TRBV28 TGTGCCAGCAGTTGGCGCCGGGGGGGGCCCTACAAAGAGACCCAGTACTTC CASSWRRGGPYKETQYF
NA TRBJ1-6 16 TRBD1 TRBV15 TGTGCCACCAGCAGAGATCGACTGGACAGGGGTTCACCCCTCCACTTT CATSRDRLDRGSPLHF
few TRBJ1-1 16 NA TRBV11-2 TGTGCCAGCAGCTTACGGCCGCGATCGTCAGGCACTGAAGCTTTCTTT CASSLRPRSSGTEAFF
NA TRBJ1-1 18 NA TRBV11-2 TGTGCCAGCAGCTTAGATCACTGGCAGGAAGCAACTAACACTGAAGCTTTCTTT CASSLDHWQEATNTEAFF
NA TRBJ2-1 16 TRBD2 TRBV10-1 TGCGCCAGCAGGGCCGGACTAGCGGGAGCCTACAATGAGCAGTTCTTC CASRAGLAGAYNEQFF
NA TRBJ1-1 17 NA TRBV5-1 TGCGCCAGCAGCTGGGGGGAAGACAGCCTCAAGGTTACTGAAGCTTTCTTT CASSWGEDSLKVTEAFF
NA TRBJ2-1 15 TRBD1 TRBV6-1 TGTGCCAGCAGTTTTCGGGACAGGGGTCAGAATGAGCAGTTCTTC CASSFRDRGQNEQFF
once TRBJ1-1 15 TRBD1 TRBV5-1 TGCGCCAGCAGCCTCGGGACAGGGTTGTCCACTGAAGCTTTCTTT CASSLGTGLSTEAFF
NA TRBJ2-7 14 TRBD2 TRBV6-5 TGTGCCAGCAGTTATGCGGGAGCGTCGTACGAGCAGTACTTC CASSYAGASYEQYF
once TRBJ1-1 14 NA TRBV2 TGTGCCAGCAGTGATCGGGGGATGAATACTGAAGCTTTCTTT CASSDRGMNTEAFF
NA TRBJ1-2 13 NA TRBV25-1 TGTGCCAGCAGGTCAGGATCTCTCTATGGCTACACCTTC CASRSGSLYGYTF